This record covers a single T cell receptor beta chain. Germline CDR1 is SGHTA and CDR2 is FQGTGA. CDR3 length: 14 residues. V lost 0 bases and J lost 5; bases outside the gene matches: 1. Clones were sequenced by immunoSEQ multiplex PCR, and TCRdb holds only the in-frame ones, with some missing. The sample includes about 180,000 clones, roughly 89% of them seen just once. This record belongs to a study of blood T cell repertoires in COVID-19. Study in general: T cells, B-cell-depleted T cells, or PBMCs supplied cDNA or gDNA.

This rearrangement joins TRBV7-3 to TRBJ1-5; 7 bases agree with TRBD1. Sequenced: peripheral blood. The clonotype was recovered from a woman aged 70-85 years with COVID-19, enrolled during active disease. CDR3: CASSLTGGDQPQHF. DNA of the CDR3: TGTGCCAGCAGCTTAACAGGGGGCGATCAGCCCCAGCATTTT.